This entry describes one T cell receptor (beta chain). This clonotype was counted ten times or more. Its antigen remains undetermined. There are no base qualities to consult, and no much larger clone falls within one base. The source of the sample is a study of CD8+CD57+ T cells in acquired aplastic anemia (dated by TCRdb to 2017 to 2018). Looking at the study overall: Extracted DNA from sorted CD4+ and CD8+ cells averaged around 3.5 ug, ranging from about 0.17 to 27.4 ug. CD8+CD57+ expansion was defined as frequency above the mean frequency observed in healthy subjects.

Broad study findings and their caveats: Between patients and healthy controls, no significant difference in CD8+ Simpson's diversity was found (P=0.060). Roughly 31 CD8+ CDR3 sequences were shared between patients and controls but appeared highly expressed in patients and within their immunodominant clones.

Expansion of CD8+CD57+ cells had been shown by flow cytometry in the patients chosen for sequencing. Severe acquired aplastic anemia was diagnosed in all patients according to International Study of Aplastic Anemia and Agranulocytosis and Camitta criteria. No patient had received any therapy when blood was sampled. In this study, sorted CD4+ and CD8+ T cells from the blood of healthy subjects and of severe aplastic anemia patients had their TCR repertoires deep-sequenced. In the USA, patient enrollment took place under clinicaltrials.gov protocols 00001620, 01623167, 00001397, 00071045, 00081523 and 00961064. Ficoll-Paque density gradient centrifugation was used to isolate peripheral blood mononuclear cells. Before DNA was extracted, CD4+ and CD8+ T cells were sorted using either FACS or magnetic beads. Profiling of TCR beta VDJ combinations and CDR3 sequences used genomic DNA as the template. An Illumina HiSeq 2000 was the platform used for TCR repertoire sequencing. In the authors' own workflow: Repertoire assessment relied on Simpson's diversity index, CDR3 size and DJ length profiles, and TRBV/TRBJ rearrangement plots. The most abundant DNA sequence in the deep sequencing data was defined as the immunodominant clone. CDR3 amino acid sequences were checked for sharing across subjects and were also compared against the VDJdb database and published repertoires. TCRdb cleaned the public reads at Q25 with fastp, built clones with MiXCR and kept in-frame beta chains. Rows are combined by CDR3 protein, so each entry shows the most common genes and DNA. These V and J calls are TCRdb output, not the study's own analysis. This sample lists 250,000 to 350,000 distinct CDR3 sequences; approximately 57% were detected once. The top ten clones comprise around 1.2% of the sample.

The CDR3 covers 14 residues, taking in both the cysteine and the phenylalanine. The only DNA kept is the CDR3, 42 bases in frame from the first base. Sequences LNHDA (CDR1) and SQIVND (CDR2) are obtained from the germline V gene (reference sequence). V loses 1 base, J loses 4 bases, and the germline ends lie 11 bases apart. Sequenced material: sorted CD4+, CD8+, or CD8+CD57+ T cells (not recorded which) from PBMCs. This sequence uses TRBV19 and TRBJ2-7, with a tentative D gene TRBD1 over 6 matching bases. The clonotype originates from a human donor with aplastic anemia. The encoded CDR3 is CASSIGGRGYEQYF. The DNA sequence is TGTGCCAGTAGTATAGGCGGCAGGGGTTACGAGCAGTACTTC. The entire variable domain, with the stretches around the CDR3 drawn from the reference TRBV19 and TRBJ2-7 proteins, is DGGITQSPKYLFRKEGQNVTLSCEQNLNHDAMYWYRQDPGQGLRLIYYSQIVNDFQKGDIAEGYSVSREKKESFPLTVTSAQKNPTAFYLCASSIGGRGYEQYFGPGTRLTVT.